This T cell receptor beta chain comes out of a study of T cell repertoires in cytomegalovirus infection. Study-wide background: The public TCR beta signatures pointed to both CMV infection and matching HLA type.

V was pared by 2 bases and J by 4 bases, with 12 bases between. The CDR3 runs to 15 residues. CDR1 MDHEN and CDR2 SYDVKM come from the germline V gene. This clonotype was counted many times. One entry per CDR3 protein, called by TCRdb with MiXCR from the reads. This sample has roughly 180,000 distinct CDR3 sequences; 17% occur once, and the top ten carry roughly 24%. Sequencing used CD8+ T cells from PBMCs. V gene TRBV28 combines with J gene TRBJ1-5; D perhaps matches TRBD1 (6 bases). The clonotype was recovered from a human donor in good health (CMV status not recorded). Some clones in this sample may be carry-over from other donors' samples. CDR3 sequence: CASSLLQGLNQPQHF. CDR3 in DNA: TGTGCCAGCAGTTTACTACAGGGCCTAAATCAGCCCCAGCATTTT.